The rows below give T cell receptor beta chains drawn from one sample of a study of T cells after yellow fever vaccination. From the 5' RACE reads, TCRdb called clonotypes with MiXCR, one entry per CDR3 protein. The table includes just over 300,000 distinct CDR3 sequences, around 4% detected once. The sequenced sample was PBMCs, obtained on the day of the yellow fever booster vaccination. These receptors all come from a man between 18 and 29 years old who received the YFV17D yellow fever vaccine. The CDR3 runs from the conserved cysteine through the conserved F or W. The D gene is left open where the match is weak. Rows give clone size only sometimes, using once, few, many, or a class for an expanded clone.

TRBV6-5,TRBJ1-1,-,many,CASRQTPGGIRGTEAFF,TGTGCCAGCAGGCAGACCCCTGGGGGCATAAGGGGAACTGAAGCTTTCTTT
TRBV12-3/TRBV12-4,TRBJ2-7,-,few,CASSLLRAQQYF,TGTGCCAGCAGCCTCCTCAGGGCCCAGCAGTACTTC
TRBV21-1,TRBJ1-1,-,few,CANLNTEAFF,TGTGCCAACCTAAACACTGAAGCTTTCTTT
TRBV10-3,TRBJ2-3,-,many,CAISLTTSTDTQYF,TGTGCCATCAGCCTGACAACTAGCACAGATACGCAGTATTTT
TRBV18,TRBJ2-3,-,many,CASSPSPSGNTDTQYF,TGTGCCAGCTCACCCTCCCCGAGTGGAAACACAGATACGCAGTATTTT
TRBV19,TRBJ1-5,-,few,CATNAGGQPQHF,TGTGCCACAAATGCCGGCGGGCAGCCCCAGCATTTT
TRBV10-3,TRBJ2-2,-,few,CAISDEGPGNTGELFF,TGTGCCATCAGTGACGAGGGGCCCGGGAACACCGGGGAGCTGTTTTTT
TRBV7-3,TRBJ1-1,-,many,CASSFDMNTEAFF,TGTGCCAGCAGCTTCGACATGAACACTGAAGCTTTCTTT
TRBV6-1,TRBJ1-2,-,many,CASSEFPGANGYTF,TGTGCCAGCAGTGAATTTCCAGGGGCTAATGGCTACACCTTC
TRBV25-1,TRBJ1-2,-,-,CASSERGYYGYTF,TGTGCCAGCAGTGAACGAGGGTACTATGGCTACACCTTC
TRBV28,TRBJ1-1,-,many,CASRKGGPNTEAFF,TGTGCCAGCAGAAAAGGGGGACCGAACACTGAAGCTTTCTTT
TRBV5-1,TRBJ1-3,-,many,CASSLAGHWMGNTIYF,TGCGCCAGCAGCTTGGCGGGACACTGGATGGGAAACACCATATATTTT
TRBV7-8,TRBJ2-4,TRBD2,-,CASSSTSGGNIQYF,TGTGCCAGCAGCTCCACTAGCGGGGGAAACATTCAGTACTTC
TRBV12-3/TRBV12-4,TRBJ2-2,-,many,CASSLPRPGRNTGELFF,TGTGCCAGCAGTTTACCACGTCCCGGACGGAACACCGGGGAGCTGTTTTTT
TRBV7-2,TRBJ2-7,-,few,CASSPGGVSYEQYF,TGTGCCAGCAGCCCCGGCGGGGTCTCCTACGAGCAGTACTTC
TRBV6-5,TRBJ2-7,TRBD2,-,CASLPLAGNSYEQYF,TGTGCCAGCCTTCCCCTAGCGGGTAACTCCTACGAGCAGTACTTC
TRBV6-5,TRBJ2-3,-,many,CASSYSRGALVSDTQYF,TGTGCCAGCAGTTACAGCCGCGGGGCTTTGGTGTCAGATACGCAGTATTTT
TRBV5-4,TRBJ1-1,-,many,CASSLTTVVTEAFF,TGTGCCAGCAGCTTAACAACAGTGGTAACTGAAGCTTTCTTT
TRBV7-9,TRBJ1-4,-,few,CASSFQGTPNEKLFF,TGTGCCAGCAGCTTCCAGGGGACCCCTAATGAAAAACTGTTTTTT
TRBV6-5,TRBJ2-3,TRBD2,-,CASRSSPRGGTDTQYF,TGTGCCAGCAGATCCTCTCCGCGGGGGGGCACAGATACGCAGTATTTT
TRBV7-9,TRBJ2-7,-,many,CASSLSRISPYEQYF,TGTGCCAGCAGCCTCAGCCGGATAAGCCCCTACGAGCAGTACTTC
TRBV5-1,TRBJ1-2,-,many,CASSQPSNYGYTF,TGCGCCAGCAGCCAGCCCAGTAACTATGGCTACACCTTC
TRBV20-1,TRBJ2-3,-,-,CSARDNAGLVDTQYF,TGCAGTGCTAGAGATAACGCGGGCTTGGTAGATACGCAGTATTTT
TRBV20-1,TRBJ2-1,TRBD2,many,CSAGVAGGPNEQFF,TGCAGTGCTGGGGTAGCGGGGGGGCCGAATGAGCAGTTCTTC
TRBV27,TRBJ1-4,-,few,CASKGREKLFF,TGTGCCAGCAAAGGGAGGGAAAAACTGTTTTTT
TRBV7-9,TRBJ1-1,-,many,CASSRYTEAFF,TGTGCCAGCAGCCGGTACACTGAAGCTTTCTTT